This T cell receptor (beta chain) originates from a study of shared clonotypes between healthy human individuals. The study's findings and limits: Generally, naive subsets came out with larger estimated richness than memory subsets. Researchers sampled blood only, noting tissue repertoires likely differ.

Positively selected for CCR7, the CD45RO-negative cells used as naive CD8 cells excluded terminally differentiated effector memory CD45RA+ cells. Deep was the level at which the assay was run. TCRdb's table, derived via immunoSEQ multiplex PCR, lists solely in-frame clones and lacks some. Among about 2.2 million clones listed, about 93% were seen once. A note on this clone: Its antigen is not identified.

The sample comprised naive CD8+ T cells from PBMCs. This TCR came from a young man in good health. Some clones in this sample may be carry-over from other donors' samples.

DNA of the CDR3: TGTGCCAGCAGCGCCCTAGGGGAGCTTCCCTACAATGAGCAGTTCTTC. Translated: CASSALGELPYNEQFF. The J gene is TRBJ2-1, the V gene TRBV9; possibly TRBD1 or TRBD2 for D (5 bases each). V lost 3 bases and J 2 bases, leaving 15 bases between the germline ends. The CDR3 totals 16 residues. The germline V gene encodes CDR1 SGDLS and CDR2 YYNGEE. Supplemented by reference TRBV9 and TRBJ2-1, the full variable domain reads DSGVTQTPKHLITATGQRVTLRCSPRSGDLSVYWYQQSLDQGLQFLIQYYNGEERAKGNILERFSAQQFPDLHSELNLSSLELGDSALYFCASSALGELPYNEQFFGPGTRLTVL.